This T cell receptor beta chain was obtained from a study of blood T cell repertoires in COVID-19. Whole-study context: Acute and convalescent COVID-19 samples came from the United States, Italy and Spain. The analysed material was cDNA or gDNA that came from T cells, B-cell-depleted T cells, or PBMCs.

CDR3 length: 15 residues. The V and J ends lost 5 bases and 3 bases, in that order; junction bases with no gene match: 4. Germline V gene sequence: CDR1 SNHLY, CDR2 FYNNEI. Data came from immunoSEQ multiplex PCR; TCRdb stores just in-frame clones and leaves some out. The profile shows some 240,000 clones, around 91% of them singletons. Patients from Seattle were sampled longitudinally, starting during active infection. V is TRBV2 and J is TRBJ1-6; 7 nucleotides align to TRBD1. The specimen sequenced was peripheral blood. The clonotype comes from a woman in her sixties with COVID-19, enrolled during active disease. The CDR3 protein is CASSPRQGYNSPLHF. The CDR3 DNA sequence: TGTGCCAGCAGTCCCCGACAGGGCTATAATTCACCCCTCCACTTT.